This T cell receptor (beta chain) was recovered during a study of CD8+ T cells in alopecia areata. Peripheral blood, together with lesional scalp punch biopsies, was collected from alopecia areata patients. After isolation, RNA underwent reverse transcription to generate cDNA as the sequencing template. The repertoire was sequenced with immunoSEQ multiplex PCR; TCRdb's copy has only in-frame clones and lacks some. The sample has tens of thousands of clones, around three fifths seen once. V lost 0 bases, J lost 3 bases, and 8 bases stayed unmatched. Per the germline V gene, CDR1 is LGHNA and CDR2 is YSLEER. This CDR3 contains 16 residues.

This clonotype was obtained from a human donor with alopecia areata. This chain joins TRBV4-3 and TRBJ2-7; 7 bases are a match to TRBD1. Material: NKG2D-high CD8+ T cells sorted from blood. The CDR3 bases are TGCGCCAGCAGCCAAGAATCCCGGGACAGACGCTACGAGCAGTACTTC. Amino acids: CASSQESRDRRYEQYF.